This TCR beta chain was recorded in a study of blood T cell repertoires in COVID-19. About the research overall: The United States, Italy and Spain provided the acute and convalescent COVID-19 samples. Sample material is recorded as cDNA or gDNA derived from T cells, B-cell-depleted T cells, or PBMCs.

The CDR3 runs to 17 residues. With 3 bases removed from V and 3 bases from J, the gap between germline ends came to 19 bases. Germline loops: CDR1 SGDLS, CDR2 YYNGEE. In the source study's methods: Reference gene primers were amplified, and this amplification served to estimate nucleated cell counts. TCRdb's table, derived via immunoSEQ multiplex PCR, lists solely in-frame clones and lacks some. The D gene and trimming were derived from the DNA, and the V and J assignments and clone size from that table. In the table there are some 120,000 clones, about 80% of which are singletons. The origin of this receptor is a woman between 45 and 65 years old with acute or convalescent COVID-19. This rearrangement joins TRBV9 to TRBJ2-1; the D gene is possibly TRBD1 (5 bases). Sequenced sample: peripheral blood. The CDR3 sequence: CASSERPQGQHYNEQFF. The CDR3 nucleotides read TGTGCCAGCAGCGAGCGTCCTCAGGGCCAGCACTACAATGAGCAGTTCTTC.